This is a list of T cell receptor beta chains from one sample in a study of T cells in localized non-small cell lung cancer. Clones were read by immunoSEQ multiplex PCR, and TCRdb kept only the in-frame ones, dropping some. Of some 4,000 clones listed, 33% were seen once; the top ten hold 7.1%. Sequences were derived from normal lung tissue next to the tumor, sampled before any cancer treatment. Receptor source: a woman aged 35 to 69 with stage I lung adenocarcinoma. Each CDR3 is given with its conserved first and last residue. D genes are given only for firm matches. A row's size may be missing; if present it is once, few, many or a size class.

>NA|TRBV18|TRBD1|TRBJ2-6
CASSPSRDRSLKTPNVLTF
TGTGCCAGCTCACCATCCCGGGACAGGAGCCTTAAGACCCCCAACGTCCTGACTTTC
>NA|TRBV6-7|TRBD2|TRBJ2-1
CASSYSSGTYNEQFF
TGTGCCAGCAGTTACTCTAGCGGGACCTACAATGAGCAGTTCTTC
>NA|TRBV11-3|NA|TRBJ1-6
CASSLNMGISPLHF
TGTGCCAGCAGCTTAAACATGGGAATCTCACCCCTCCACTTT
>NA|TRBV5-1|TRBD2|TRBJ2-3
CASSLGDYTDTQYF
TGCGCCAGCAGCTTGGGGGACTACACAGATACGCAGTATTTT
>NA|TRBV5-1|NA|TRBJ2-1
CASSLASGTYNEQFF
TGCGCCAGCAGCTTGGCCTCAGGGACCTACAATGAGCAGTTCTTC
>few|TRBV15|TRBD1|TRBJ1-2
CATSRDYGDRGNYGYTF
TGTGCCACCAGCAGAGATTACGGAGACAGGGGCAACTATGGCTACACCTTC
>NA|TRBV23-1|NA|TRBJ2-5
CASSLSGRGPEETQYF
TGCGCCAGCAGTCTCTCGGGGCGCGGACCGGAGGAGACCCAGTACTTC
>few|TRBV9|NA|TRBJ2-5
CASTGQTQETQYF
TGTGCCAGCACGGGACAAACACAAGAGACCCAGTACTTC
>NA|TRBV30|NA|TRBJ1-2
CAWVKAANYGYTF
TGTGCCTGGGTTAAGGCAGCTAACTATGGCTACACCTTC
>medium-sized|TRBV11-3|NA|TRBJ1-2
CASSLEGGANYGYTF
TGTGCCAGCAGCTTAGAAGGGGGAGCTAACTATGGCTACACCTTC
>NA|TRBV11-3|NA|TRBJ2-1
CASLPGAGLYNEQFF
TGTGCCAGCCTGCCCGGAGCAGGGCTCTACAATGAGCAGTTCTTC
>NA|TRBV5-1|TRBD1|TRBJ2-1
CASSWDRVEGEQFF
TGCGCCAGCAGCTGGGACAGGGTAGAAGGTGAGCAGTTCTTC
>few|TRBV6-8|NA|TRBJ1-4
CASRNSQANEKLFF
TGTGCCAGCAGGAACAGTCAGGCTAATGAAAAACTGTTTTTT
>NA|TRBV5-1|TRBD2|TRBJ2-7
CASSLGAGETYEQYF
TGCGCCAGCAGCTTGGGAGCGGGAGAGACCTACGAGCAGTACTTC
>few|TRBV11-3|NA|TRBJ1-5
CASSSGTVPNQPQHF
TGTGCCAGCAGCTCAGGGACGGTCCCCAATCAGCCCCAGCATTTT
>few|TRBV6-8|NA|TRBJ1-1
CASSYNRLTEAFF
TGTGCCAGCAGTTACAACCGACTCACTGAAGCTTTCTTT
>few|TRBV11-3|NA|TRBJ1-1
CASSPFHGDTEAFF
TGTGCCAGCAGCCCCTTTCACGGAGACACTGAAGCTTTCTTT
>NA|TRBV9|NA|TRBJ1-2
CASSEMGARVDGYTF
TGTGCCAGCAGTGAAATGGGCGCCAGGGTGGATGGCTACACCTTC
>NA|TRBV6-8|NA|TRBJ1-1
CASSYDPDSNTEAFF
TGTGCCAGCAGTTACGATCCGGATTCGAACACTGAAGCTTTCTTT
>NA|TRBV11-3|NA|TRBJ1-4
CASSLGVGGLGEKLFF
TGTGCCAGCAGCTTAGGTGTCGGGGGATTAGGTGAAAAACTGTTTTTT